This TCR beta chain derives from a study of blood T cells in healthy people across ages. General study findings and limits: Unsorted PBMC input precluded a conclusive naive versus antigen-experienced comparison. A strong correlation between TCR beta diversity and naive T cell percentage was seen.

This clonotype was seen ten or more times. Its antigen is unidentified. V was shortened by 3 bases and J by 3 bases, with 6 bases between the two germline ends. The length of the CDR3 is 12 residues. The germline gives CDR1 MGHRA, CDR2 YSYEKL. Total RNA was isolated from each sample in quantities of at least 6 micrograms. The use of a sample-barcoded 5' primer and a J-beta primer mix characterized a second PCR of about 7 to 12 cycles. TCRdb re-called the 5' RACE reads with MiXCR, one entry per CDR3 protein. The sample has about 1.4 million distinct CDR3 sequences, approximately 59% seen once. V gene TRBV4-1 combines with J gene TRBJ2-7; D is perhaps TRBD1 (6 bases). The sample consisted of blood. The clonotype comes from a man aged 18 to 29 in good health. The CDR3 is CASSQTGYEQYF. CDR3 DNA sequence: TGCGCCAGCAGCCAGACAGGCTACGAGCAGTACTTC.